This paragraph covers one TCR beta chain sequence. This specimen comes from a study of long-term antiretroviral therapy in people with HIV. Study background: By about a decade, the earliest samples predate the 2015 immediate-ART recommendation.

Run at survey level, the immunoSEQ assay was version v3.0. Sequencing set out to capture about 40,000-55,000 T-cell genomes per sample. TCRdb's copy holds only in-frame clones and misses some; the assay was immunoSEQ multiplex PCR. The data show about 36,000 clones, with 70% to 90% seen just once and 8% to 11% held by the top ten. This clonotype originated in a young man with HIV. Sequenced material: unsorted PBMCs, taken 2.2 years after starting antiretroviral therapy.

This CDR3 reads CAWSQDSINEKLFF. CDR3 bases: TGTGCCTGGAGTCAGGACAGTATTAATGAAAAACTGTTTTTT. The chain combines TRBV30 with TRBJ1-4; maybe TRBD1 (6 bases). V was pared by 2 bases and J by 4 bases, with 11 bases between. Per the germline V gene, CDR1 is GTSNPN and CDR2 is SVGIG (reference sequence). This CDR3 spans 14 amino acids.